This T cell receptor beta chain was captured in a study of shared clonotypes between healthy human individuals (dated by TCRdb to the early 2020s). Concerning the study at large: The cohort comprised two women and a few men aged 18 to 49 years. To increase sequencing depth and limit assay-specific biases, TCR repertoire library preparation and sequencing were carried out by different laboratories using diverse techniques. Per donor, three plates each were used for CD4 naive and CD4 memory, two for CD8 naive, and one for CD8 memory. Between about 0.85 and 9.5 billion PBMCs per donor were obtained by leukapheresis. The study deeply sequenced blood TCR repertoires of roughly five healthy adults to estimate repertoire size and the extent of clonotype sharing between individuals. Results the study describes overall, beyond this receptor: Sampling was restricted to blood, and TCR repertoires in tissues likely differ from the TCR repertoires found in blood. Sharing across a few donors was observed for approximately 5% of naive CD4, 3% to 4% of naive CD8, over 2% of memory CD4, and around 0.44% of memory CD8 clonotypes. Compared with non-shared clonotypes, the clonotypes found in all four sorted-subset donors had higher generation probabilities. The small number of donors limited the genetic and exposure-history diversity represented. Rarefaction of sorted-subset datasets indicated incomplete sequencing despite the large sequencing depth. Pairwise subsampling led to the expectation that sequencing depth would affect the degree of clonotype sharing among donors. Naive subsets generally had larger estimated clonotype richness than memory subsets.

For the CD8 naive samples, CD45RO-negative cells were positively selected for CCR7, yielding a CD45RA+CCR7+ population from which TemRA cells were excluded. Healthy HIV-negative adults with no recently reported acute infections or vaccinations were included as donors. All donors were Caucasian adults living in Nashville, Tennessee, USA. Blood was collected by leukapheresis, and PBMCs were isolated by Ficoll-Histopaque density gradient centrifugation and then cryopreserved in liquid nitrogen vapor phase. Analytical flow cytometry was used to check the purity and quantity of each magnetically sorted T cell population. Each sorted fraction had its genomic DNA isolated and then quantified by UV absorbance on a Nanodrop 2000c. Turning to this clone: Its antigen is unknown. Per-nucleotide qualities are absent, and no much larger clonotype sits a single base away.

Using the deep immunoSEQ assay, TCR CDR3 regions were amplified from genomic DNA by multiplex PCR. Extracted genomic DNA from each cell subset was distributed evenly across all wells of several immunoSEQ 96-well plates, and each plate was treated as a replicate. For sorted subsets, roughly 200 ng of genomic DNA, equivalent to 30,000 or so T cell genomes, went into each replicate PCR. The purified libraries were quantified using a Qubit 3.0 fluorometer, sized with a Bioanalyzer 2100, and then quantified again using the KAPA Library Quantification kit. Every immunoSEQ 96-well plate was sequenced on a separate single-read 150-cycle Illumina NextSeq 550 flow cell. Processing in the source paper ran as follows. The immunoSEQ output contained only junctional sequences without quality scores, so filtering could not match that applied to full-length reads. Sequences were annotated with PyIR, a Python wrapper for IgBLAST v1.9, using IMGT germline references to assign V/J genes and CDR3. Any read was removed if the V/J assignment was weak (E-value above 1e-6), the CDR3 was missing, or the read contained stop codons, out-of-frame junctions, or ambiguous translated residues. V3J clonotypes were defined as sequences sharing an identical inferred V gene, J gene, and CDR3 amino acid sequence. The percentage overlap between two repertoires was calculated by dividing the number of shared unique clonotypes by the size of the smaller repertoire. Three approaches were used to assess repertoire richness: RTK rarefaction, the Chao1 estimator, and Recon v2.1 estimates of unobserved clonotypes. Generation probabilities for all TCRbeta clonotypes obtained by the gDNA method from a handful of donors were computed using OLGA. TCRdb carries this immuneACCESS record with in-frame sequences only. Its versions omit some clonotypes, under half of them owing to an unresolved V gene in the studies checked, with the rest unexplained. V and J calls and clone size come straight from that table; D and trimming were deduced from the DNA. Present in this sample are 1.5 million to 2.5 million clones, about 95% of which were seen just once. Approximately 1.2% of the sample is in the top ten clones.

V ends up 5 bases short and J 1 base short, with an unmatched junction base count of 10. As encoded in the germline V gene, CDR1 is MDHEN while CDR2 is SYDVKM. CDR3 length: 16 amino acids, cysteine to phenylalanine. Solely the CDR3 DNA is kept, with 48 bases framed from the first base. The source is a man between 18 and 29 years old in good health. Material for sequencing was naive CD8+ T cells sorted from blood. Taken with the paper, the label for cell subset or site translates to: CD45RA+CCR7+. The chain was built from TRBV28 and TRBJ2-7, with TRBD1 matching 8 junction bases. The encoded CDR3 is CASSTHRGLASYEQYF. The DNA reads TGTGCCAGCAGTACCCACAGGGGGTTAGCTTCCTACGAGCAGTACTTC. Full variable domain (CDR3 extended with the reference TRBV28 and TRBJ2-7 proteins): DVKVTQSSRYLVKRTGEKVFLECVQDMDHENMFWYRQDPGLGLRLIYFSYDVKMKEKGDIPEGYSVSREKKERFSLILESASTNQTSMYLCASSTHRGLASYEQYFGPGTRLTVT.